Shown below are 29 T cell receptor beta chains from a single sample sequenced in a study of cytomegalovirus exposure and HLA in healthy donors. A multiplex PCR was run with 60 Vbeta primers and 13 Jbeta primers. The data were produced by immunoSEQ multiplex PCR, yet TCRdb's version contains in-frame clones alone and is incomplete. The table lists about 21,000 clones, 60% to 80% of them singletons, with around 7% in the top ten. Sequenced sample: PBMCs. The receptors here all came from a man aged 55 to 70 in good health and CMV-seronegative.

J is TRBJ1-4 and V is TRBV7-8; 7 nucleotides agree with TRBD1. Losses at the gene ends were 5 bases for V and 3 bases for J; bases not matched to a gene: 18. Germline V lookup: CDR1 SGHVS, CDR2 FQNEAQ. The CDR3 consists of 19 residues. CDR3: CASSPREGAMILANEKLFF. The CDR3 DNA follows: TGTGCCAGCAGCCCCCGGGAGGGGGCAATGATTTTAGCTAATGAAAAACTGTTTTTT.

The chain combines TRBV15 with TRBJ2-7; 10 nucleotides line up with TRBD1. Per germline, CDR1 LNHNV and CDR2 YYDKDF (reference sequence). Trimming cost V 1 base and J 4 bases; bases outside gene matches: 4. The CDR3 totals 15 residues. Written as DNA, the CDR3 is TGTGCCACCAGCAGAGCCACGGGACAGGGGTACGAGCAGTACTTC. Residues: CATSRATGQGYEQYF.

The chain joins TRBV10-3 to TRBJ2-3; the match to TRBD2 covers 12 bases. CDR3 size: 14 residues. J gave up 4 bases and V 10 bases, and 6 bases lay outside the gene matches. Germline CDR1 reads ENHRY; CDR2 reads SYGVKD. The CDR3: CATKPSGGADTQYF. The CDR3 DNA reads as TGTGCCACCAAGCCTAGCGGGGGGGCAGATACGCAGTATTTT.

This chain links TRBV7-3 with TRBJ2-2; TRBD2 matches 7 bases. V lost 5 bases, J lost 8 bases, and 14 bases stayed unmatched. The CDR3 consists of 16 residues. From germline, CDR1 is SGHTA and CDR2 FQGTGA. CDR3 amino acids: CASSPRGRGFIGELFF. Written as DNA, the CDR3 is TGTGCCAGCAGCCCCAGAGGGCGGGGGTTTATAGGGGAGCTGTTTTTT.

The chain carries TRBV5-8 and TRBJ2-7, with D possibly being TRBD1 (6 bases). V shed 2 bases and J shed 3 bases, with 15 bases lying between them. Germline V gives CDR1 SGHTS, CDR2 YDEGEE. The CDR3 consists of 15 residues. The CDR3 reads CASSFKGVPGYEQYF. CDR3 coding DNA: TGTGCCAGCAGCTTTAAGGGGGTTCCAGGCTACGAGCAGTACTTC.

The V call is TRBV6-1, the J call TRBJ1-1; D is unresolved. CDR3 size: 13 residues. V shed 5 bases and J shed 3 bases, with 10 bases lying between them. The V gene's germline CDR1 is MNHNS and CDR2 SASEGT. CDR3 nucleotide sequence: TGTGCCAGCAGTACGAGAGGTTACACTGAAGCTTTCTTT. Its protein is CASSTRGYTEAFF.

The CDR3 is CASSVRDTGNSPLHF. The CDR3 DNA reads as TGTGCCAGCAGCGTACGGGACACCGGTAATTCACCCCTCCACTTT. This chain links TRBV7-8 with TRBJ1-6; tentatively, D is TRBD1 (6 bases). V shed 5 bases and J shed 6 bases, with 14 bases lying between them. This CDR3 is 15 amino acids long. The germline V gene encodes CDR1 SGHVS and CDR2 FQNEAQ.

A single count supports this clone. A junction boundary mismatches the germline segment, possibly from a read error. The chain is built from TRBV28 and TRBJ2-7; TRBD2 might be the D (5 bases). There are 15 residues in the CDR3. CDR1 and CDR2 (germline): MDHEN, SYDVKM. The CDR3 DNA sequence: TGTTCCAGCAGCCGGGAAGGCACCATCTCCTACGAGCAGTACTTC. Amino acid sequence: CSSSREGTISYEQYF.

The rearrangement links TRBV5-6 to TRBJ1-1, with 12 nucleotides matching TRBD1. Germline assignment: CDR1 SGHDT and CDR2 YYEEEE. V was clipped by 4 bases and J by 6 bases; unmatched bases: 4. The CDR3 covers 14 residues. The CDR3 DNA reads as TGTGCCAGCAGCCTTGGGACAGGGGGCGCTGAAGCTTTCTTT. Translated, it gives CASSLGTGGAEAFF.

The gene calls are TRBV10-1 and TRBJ2-1, with TRBD1 identical over 10 bases. The CDR3 is made up of 15 amino acids. Germline V gene sequence: CDR1 WNHNN, CDR2 SYGVQD (reference sequence). The junction had 9 bases not matched to a gene; V was cut back by 9 bases and J by 4 bases. The CDR3 DNA reads TGCGCCAGGGCTCGGGACAGGGGAGGGTACAATGAGCAGTTCTTC. It encodes CARARDRGGYNEQFF.

The J gene is TRBJ2-1, the V gene TRBV28; TRBD1 is a possible D gene (5 bases). V was cut by 3 bases and J by 9 bases, with 15 bases left in between. The CDR3 loop spans 14 amino acids. Germline loops: CDR1 MDHEN, CDR2 SYDVKM. The CDR3 nucleotides read TGTGCCAGCAGTTTGTTCAGGGTAACGTCTGAGCAGTTCTTC. Translating it yields CASSLFRVTSEQFF.

A few counts support this clone. Here the CDR3 omits its conserved ending phenylalanine or tryptophan, so a read error is the likely source. J is TRBJ1-5 and V is TRBV29-1; TRBD1 agrees at 7 bases. Losses at the gene ends were 8 bases for V and 2 bases for J; bases not matched to a gene: 6. The CDR3 consists of 13 residues. Germline CDR1 and CDR2: SQVTM and ANQGSEA. The CDR3 DNA sequence: TGCAGCTTTGGAGGACAGGGCAATCAGCCCCAGCATTTG. This gives the protein CSFGGQGNQPQHL.

The chain uses TRBV15 and TRBJ2-5; TRBD1 might be the D (6 bases). The CDR3 runs 15 residues. Germline V gene lookup returns CDR1 LNHNV and CDR2 YYDKDF (reference sequence). Trimming removed 4 bases at V and 2 bases at J, with 14 bases between. CDR3 region: CATSTGQGMQETQYF. The CDR3 DNA sequence: TGTGCCACCAGCACCGGGCAGGGGATGCAAGAGACCCAGTACTTC.

The chain couples TRBV7-2 to TRBJ1-4, with 10 bases identical to TRBD1. The V and J ends lost 5 bases and 8 bases, in that order; junction bases with no gene match: 11. CDR1 is SGHTA and CDR2 is FQGNSA in the germline V gene. This CDR3 has 16 amino acids. The CDR3 nucleotides are TGTGCCAGCAGCATCGACAGGGGGCTCCTTTCAGAAAAACTGTTTTTT. Translation gives CASSIDRGLLSEKLFF.

J is TRBJ2-5 and V is TRBV28; D might be TRBD1 (6 bases). The DNA end favors TRBJ2-7, so the J call may be wrong. Per germline, CDR1 MDHEN and CDR2 SYDVKM. This CDR3 spans 15 amino acids. Written as DNA, the CDR3 is TGTGCCAGCGGCCTCTCTGGGGGCCGCGTCTACGAGCAGTACTTC. It is translated as CASGLSGGRVYEQYF.

Concerning this clone: At the DNA level, this CDR3 is encoded by other sequences in the same sample as well. The chain combines TRBV27 with TRBJ2-4; D not certain. The germline gives CDR1 MNHEY, CDR2 SMNVEV (reference sequence). V was cut by 2 bases and J by 1 base, with 12 bases left in between. The CDR3 has 16 amino acids. The CDR3 coding sequence is TGTGCCAGCAGTTTAACAGACGGTTGGGCCAAAAACATTCAGTACTTC. Translation: CASSLTDGWAKNIQYF.

This clone was detected only a few times. The V gene is TRBV5-4, the J gene TRBJ1-1, with 9 bases aligning to TRBD1. From germline, CDR1 is SGHNT and CDR2 YYREEE (reference sequence). V trimming: 5 bases; J trimming: 5 bases; junction bases outside the gene matches: 7. The CDR3 has 14 residues. DNA of the CDR3: TGTGCCAGCAGAAGGACAGGGGAGGGGACTGAAGCTTTCTTT. As protein: CASRRTGEGTEAFF.

V usage is TRBV4-1 and J usage is TRBJ1-2; no clear D gene. The germline V gene has CDR1 MGHRA and CDR2 YSYEKL. V was cut by 2 bases and J by 4 bases, with 20 bases left in between. The CDR3 has 17 amino acids. This CDR3 reads CASSQHPPGADSYGYTF. The DNA of the CDR3 is TGCGCCAGCAGCCAACATCCTCCCGGCGCGGACTCCTATGGCTACACCTTC.

V is TRBV23-1 and J is TRBJ2-7; weak D call: TRBD2 (5 bases). TRBV23-1 carries the ORF label, with uncertain function. V was cut by 2 bases and J by 1 base, with 24 bases left in between. CDR3 size: 19 residues. The CDR3 nucleotides are TGCGCCAGCAGTCAAACCCCCCACTGGTGGGCTAGCTGTTCCTACGAGCAGTACTTC. Encoded protein: CASSQTPHWWASCSYEQYF.

The chain uses TRBV5-1 and TRBJ2-1; 8 nucleotides match TRBD2. CDR1 is SGHRS and CDR2 is YFSETQ in the germline V gene. The CDR3 consists of 15 residues. Germline trimming cut 2 bases from V and 6 bases from J; bases unmatched to any gene: 7. Written as DNA, the CDR3 is TGCGCCAGCAGCTTCATTACGGGAGGGTTCAATGAGCAGTTCTTC. It is translated as CASSFITGGFNEQFF.

This chain joins TRBV28 and TRBJ2-4, with D possibly matching TRBD2 (6 bases). Trimming removed 7 bases at V and 9 bases at J, with 25 bases between. The germline V gene has CDR1 MDHEN and CDR2 SYDVKM. This CDR3 is 16 amino acids long. CDR3 in amino acids: CASNGFEGGRGGIQYF. The DNA for the CDR3 is TGTGCCAGCAATGGGTTTGAAGGAGGGCGCGGAGGCATTCAGTACTTC.

The chain carries TRBV5-1 and TRBJ2-1, with D perhaps TRBD2 (5 bases). This CDR3 is 12 amino acids long. CDR1 and CDR2 (germline): SGHRS, YFSETQ. V was cut by 5 bases and J by 5 bases, with 8 bases left in between. Here the CDR3 reads CASRRGNNEQFF. The CDR3 DNA is TGCGCCAGCAGACGAGGGAACAATGAGCAGTTCTTC. The full variable domain, rest sourced from reference TRBV5-1 and TRBJ2-1, is KAGVTQTPRYLIKTRGQQVTLSCSPISGHRSVSWYQQTPGQGLQFLFEYFSETQRNKGNFPGRFSGRQFSNSRSEMNVSTLELGDSALYLCASRRGNNEQFFGPGTRLTVL.

This chain links TRBV7-9 with TRBJ2-4, with D hard to call. CDR1 and CDR2 from the germline V gene are SEHNR and FQNEAQ (reference sequence). The CDR3 contains 18 residues. Trimming removed 4 bases from V and 1 base from J, with 20 bases in between. CDR3 sequence (DNA): TGTGCCAGCAGCTCCTCGGTGGGCTTAATTTTTGCCAAAAACATTCAGTACTTC. It yields the protein CASSSSVGLIFAKNIQYF.

The chain combines TRBV5-6 with TRBJ2-5; 11 bases map to TRBD2. Losses at the gene ends were 2 bases for V and 5 bases for J; bases not matched to a gene: 2. The germline V gene encodes CDR1 SGHDT and CDR2 YYEEEE. This CDR3 has 14 residues. The CDR3 coding sequence is TGTGCCAGCAGCTTATGGACTAGCGGGGAGACCCAGTACTTC. This sequence encodes CASSLWTSGETQYF.

The V gene is TRBV2, the J gene TRBJ2-5; 7 positions match TRBD1. Germline V CDR1 and CDR2: SNHLY, FYNNEI. This CDR3 has 13 residues. Losses at the gene ends were 5 bases for V and 4 bases for J; bases not matched to a gene: 4. The chain's CDR3 is CASSLPGGETQYF. The CDR3 bases are TGTGCCAGCAGTTTACCAGGGGGAGAGACCCAGTACTTC.

On this clone itself: One end of the junction fails to match germline, which may point to a read error. The chain links TRBV15 to TRBJ2-3, with a possible D match to TRBD2 (6 bases). This CDR3 spans 17 amino acids. Looked up from germline, CDR1 is LNHNV and CDR2 is YYDKDF (reference sequence). This CDR3 is CATRRLPLGTSTDTQYF. CDR3 nucleotides: TGTGCCACCCGCAGGCTCCCACTAGGGACTAGCACAGATACGCAGTATTTT.

This chain's CDR3 is CASSLGRVDGYTF. The CDR3, as DNA: TGTGCCAGCAGCTTAGGCAGGGTGGACGGCTACACCTTC. This sequence joins TRBV28 and TRBJ1-2, with D possibly matching TRBD1 (5 bases). The CDR3 spans 13 residues. With 6 bases removed from V and 8 bases from J, the gap between germline ends came to 16 bases. Germline loops: CDR1 MDHEN, CDR2 SYDVKM.

The chain joins TRBV19 to TRBJ2-1, with 14 nucleotides matching TRBD2. Losses at the gene ends were 3 bases for V and 0 bases for J; bases not matched to a gene: 4. This CDR3 spans 18 amino acids. Germline loops: CDR1 LNHDA, CDR2 SQIVND (reference sequence). In DNA form, the CDR3 reads TGTGCCAGTAGTATTAGACTAGCGGGGGGGAGCTCCTACAATGAGCAGTTCTTC. It codes for CASSIRLAGGSSYNEQFF. The whole variable domain, filled in from reference TRBV19 and TRBJ2-1, reads DGGITQSPKYLFRKEGQNVTLSCEQNLNHDAMYWYRQDPGQGLRLIYYSQIVNDFQKGDIAEGYSVSREKKESFPLTVTSAQKNPTAFYLCASSIRLAGGSSYNEQFFGPGTRLTVL.

The chain joins TRBV6-5 to TRBJ2-1, with D maybe TRBD1 (6 bases). From germline, CDR1 is MNHEY and CDR2 SVGAGI. Trimming took 1 base from V and 9 from J, leaving 7 bases between them. The CDR3 is made up of 12 amino acids. CDR3 loop: CASSYLGAEQFF. The CDR3 DNA reads as TGTGCCAGCAGTTACTTGGGGGCTGAGCAGTTCTTC.